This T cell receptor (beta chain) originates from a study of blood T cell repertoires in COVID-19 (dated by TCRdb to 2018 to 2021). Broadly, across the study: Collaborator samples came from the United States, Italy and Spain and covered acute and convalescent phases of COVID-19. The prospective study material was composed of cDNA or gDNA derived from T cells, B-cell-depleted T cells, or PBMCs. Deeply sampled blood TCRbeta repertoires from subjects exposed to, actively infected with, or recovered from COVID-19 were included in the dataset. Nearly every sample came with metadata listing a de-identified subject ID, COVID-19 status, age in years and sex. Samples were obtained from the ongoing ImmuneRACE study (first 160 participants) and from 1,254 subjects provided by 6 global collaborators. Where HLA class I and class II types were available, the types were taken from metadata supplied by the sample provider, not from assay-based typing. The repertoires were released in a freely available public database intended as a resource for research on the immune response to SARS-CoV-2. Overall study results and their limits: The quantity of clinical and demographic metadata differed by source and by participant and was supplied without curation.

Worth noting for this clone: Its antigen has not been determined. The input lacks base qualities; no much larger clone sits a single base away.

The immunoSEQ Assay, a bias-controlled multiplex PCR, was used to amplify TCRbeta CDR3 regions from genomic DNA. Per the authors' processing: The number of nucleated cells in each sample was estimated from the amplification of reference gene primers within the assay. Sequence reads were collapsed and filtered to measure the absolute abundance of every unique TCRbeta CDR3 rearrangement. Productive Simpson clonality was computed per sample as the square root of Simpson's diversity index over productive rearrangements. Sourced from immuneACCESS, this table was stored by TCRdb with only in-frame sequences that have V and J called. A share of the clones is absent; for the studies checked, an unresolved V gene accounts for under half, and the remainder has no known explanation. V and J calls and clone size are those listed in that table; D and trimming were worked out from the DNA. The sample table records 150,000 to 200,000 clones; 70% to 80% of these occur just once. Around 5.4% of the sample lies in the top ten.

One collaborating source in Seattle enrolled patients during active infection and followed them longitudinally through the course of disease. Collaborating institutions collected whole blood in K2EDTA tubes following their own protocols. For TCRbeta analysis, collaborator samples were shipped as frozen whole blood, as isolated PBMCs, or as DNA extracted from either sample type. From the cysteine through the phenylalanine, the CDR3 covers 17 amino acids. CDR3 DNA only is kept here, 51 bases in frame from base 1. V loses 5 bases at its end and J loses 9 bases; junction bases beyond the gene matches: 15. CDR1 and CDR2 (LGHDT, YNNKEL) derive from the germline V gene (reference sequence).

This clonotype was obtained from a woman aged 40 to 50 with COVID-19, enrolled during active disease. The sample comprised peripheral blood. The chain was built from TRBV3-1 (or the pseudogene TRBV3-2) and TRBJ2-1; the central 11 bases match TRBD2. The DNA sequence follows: TGTGCCAGCAGCTTTCTTCTCTCGACTAGCGGGAATGGTGAGCAGTTCTTC. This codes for CASSFLLSTSGNGEQFF.